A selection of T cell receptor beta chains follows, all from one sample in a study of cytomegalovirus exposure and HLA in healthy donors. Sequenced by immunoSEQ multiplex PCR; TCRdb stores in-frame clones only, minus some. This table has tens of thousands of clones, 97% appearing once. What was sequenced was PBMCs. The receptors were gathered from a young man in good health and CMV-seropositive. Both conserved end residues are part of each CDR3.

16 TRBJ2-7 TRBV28 CASSFSHTTRSYEQYF
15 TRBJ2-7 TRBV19 CASSIRTGNSYEQYF
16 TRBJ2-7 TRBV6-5 CASSYSKRLAGYEQYF
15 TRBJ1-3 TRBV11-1 CASSATGRTGNTIYF
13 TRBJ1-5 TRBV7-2 CASRRTIHQPQHF
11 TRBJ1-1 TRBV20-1 CSARQGTEAFF
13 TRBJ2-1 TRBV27 CASSPWASNEQFF
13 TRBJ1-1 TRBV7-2 CASSLAAGGLAFF
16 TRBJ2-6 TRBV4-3 CASSQDSSSGANVLTF
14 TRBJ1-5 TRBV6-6 CASSYSRGGQPQHF
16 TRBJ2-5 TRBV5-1 CASSSGLAGVQETQYF
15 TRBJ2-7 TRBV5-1 CASSRDQPGFYEQYF
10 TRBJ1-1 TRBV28 CASRGPEAFF
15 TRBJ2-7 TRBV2 CASTAREDLFYEQYF
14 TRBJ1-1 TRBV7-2 CASTTGHSGIEAFF
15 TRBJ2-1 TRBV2 CASSLDSYSYNEQFF
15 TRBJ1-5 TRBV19 CASSNHPQLNQPQHF
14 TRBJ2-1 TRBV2 CASSRVATYNEQFF
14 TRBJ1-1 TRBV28 CASSLVAGTSEAFF
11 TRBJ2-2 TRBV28 CATSTVGELFF
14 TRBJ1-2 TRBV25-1 CASSERTETYGYTF
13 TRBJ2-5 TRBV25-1 CASMGTGEETQYF
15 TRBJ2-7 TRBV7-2 CASSFGTAASYEQYF